Each of the 5 T cell receptor beta chains below was sequenced from the same sample in a study of T-cell memory formation after mild COVID-19. A single record per CDR3 protein comes from TCRdb applying MiXCR to the 5' RACE reads. Altogether about 130,000 distinct CDR3 sequences are present, 15% to 20% being singletons, with the ten largest covering about 15%. The specimen was PBMCs or a T cell subset sorted from them (not recorded which). All receptors derive from an adult woman who had mild COVID-19 (a few samples of this study predate the infection). Cell type and time point are not known.

This clonotype was picked up many times. The chain is built from TRBV6-6 and TRBJ2-7; perhaps TRBD1 as D (6 bases). V lost 2 bases and J lost 3, with 8 bases in between. This CDR3 is 13 amino acids long. Germline-derived CDR1 and CDR2 are MNHNY and SVGAGI (reference sequence). The DNA for the CDR3 is TGTGCCAGCAGTTACCTAGGGGGCTACGAGCAGTACTTC. Its translation is CASSYLGGYEQYF.

The chain is built from TRBV5-1 and TRBJ1-1; maybe TRBD1 (5 bases). CDR1 is SGHRS, CDR2 YFSETQ, per germline. The CDR3 covers 16 residues. Trimming took off 0 bases at V and 4 bases at J, with 16 bases between the two ends. The CDR3 is CASSLELGAGVTEAFF. The CDR3 region has the DNA TGCGCCAGCAGCTTGGAGCTCGGGGCGGGGGTCACTGAAGCTTTCTTT.

This clonotype was seen a few times. The chain links TRBV11-1 to TRBJ2-1; D possibly corresponds to TRBD2 (6 bases). This CDR3 has 14 amino acids. V was shortened by 3 bases and J by 7 bases, with 13 bases between the two germline ends. CDR1 and CDR2 from the germline V gene are SGHAT and FQDESV (reference sequence). The CDR3 DNA follows: TGTGCCAGCAGCTTCGTCCTAGCGAAGAATGAGCAGTTCTTC. Translated: CASSFVLAKNEQFF.

The rearrangement links TRBV13 to TRBJ2-7; D perhaps matches TRBD2 (5 bases). The germline V gene has CDR1 PRHDT and CDR2 FYEKMQ (reference sequence). Trimming pared 1 base from V and 6 bases from J, leaving 10 bases between. The CDR3 is 13 residues long. This chain's CDR3 is CASSLASSGEQYF. For the CDR3, the DNA is TGTGCCAGCAGCTTAGCTAGCTCCGGCGAGCAGTACTTC.

Note on this clonotype: A read error may explain this, as a much larger clone is one base away. The gene calls are TRBV7-9 and TRBJ2-1; a possible D gene is TRBD1 (5 bases). The ends were cut back, 10 bases at V and 10 bases at J, with 20 bases in the middle. The germline gives CDR1 SEHNR, CDR2 FQNEAQ (reference sequence). The length of the CDR3 is 13 residues. CDR3 sequence (DNA): TGTGCCATCATCACCTCCAGGGCCCCCGAGCAGTTCTTC. Protein product: CAIITSRAPEQFF. Supplemented by reference TRBV7-9 and TRBJ2-1, the full variable domain reads DTGVSQNPRHKITKRGQNVTFRCDPISEHNRLYWYRQTLGQGPEFLTYFQNEAQLEKSRLLSDRFSAERPKGSFSTLEIQRTEQGDSAMYLCAIITSRAPEQFFGPGTRLTVL.